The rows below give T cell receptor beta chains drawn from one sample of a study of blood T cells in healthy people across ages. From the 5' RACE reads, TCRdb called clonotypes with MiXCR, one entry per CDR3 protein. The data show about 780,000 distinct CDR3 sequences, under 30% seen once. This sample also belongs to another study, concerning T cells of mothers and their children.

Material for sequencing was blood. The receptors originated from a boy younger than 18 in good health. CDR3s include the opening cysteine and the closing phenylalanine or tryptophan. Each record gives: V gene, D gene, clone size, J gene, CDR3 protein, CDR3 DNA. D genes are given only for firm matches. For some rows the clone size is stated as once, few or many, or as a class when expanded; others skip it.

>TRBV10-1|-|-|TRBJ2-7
CASSVRGAASYEQYF
TGCGCCAGCAGTGTACGTGGGGCGGCCTCCTACGAGCAGTACTTC
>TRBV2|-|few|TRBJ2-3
CASSVEGTSTDTQYF
TGTGCCAGCAGTGTGGAAGGGACTAGCACAGATACGCAGTATTTT
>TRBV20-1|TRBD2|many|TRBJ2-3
CSATLAGGTDTQYF
TGCAGTGCTACCTTAGCGGGGGGCACAGATACGCAGTATTTT
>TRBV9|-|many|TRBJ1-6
CASSVGQPNSPLHF
TGTGCCAGCAGCGTAGGCCAGCCAAATTCACCCCTCCACTTT
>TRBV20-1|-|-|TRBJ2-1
CSALIPSSHEQFF
TGCAGTGCCCTGATTCCTAGCTCCCATGAGCAGTTCTTC
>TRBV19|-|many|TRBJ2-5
CASSPQRRQETQYF
TGTGCCAGTAGTCCCCAAAGGCGGCAAGAGACCCAGTACTTC
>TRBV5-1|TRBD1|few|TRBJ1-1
CASSTDRGNEAFF
TGCGCCAGCAGCACCGACAGGGGTAATGAAGCTTTCTTT
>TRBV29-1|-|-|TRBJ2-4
CSVSRLAKNIQYF
TGCAGCGTTTCCCGCCTAGCCAAAAACATTCAGTACTTC
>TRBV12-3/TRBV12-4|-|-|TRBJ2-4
CASSSSPPRNIQYF
TGTGCCAGCAGTTCAAGTCCCCCTCGAAACATTCAGTACTTC
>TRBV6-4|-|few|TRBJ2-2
CASSAGGYNTGELFF
TGTGCCAGCAGTGCCGGGGGCTATAACACCGGGGAGCTGTTTTTT
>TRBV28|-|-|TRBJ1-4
CASSLTSREKLFF
TGTGCCAGCAGTCTGACAAGTCGTGAAAAACTGTTTTTT
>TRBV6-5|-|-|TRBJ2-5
CASSSCTLVQETQYF
TGTGCCAGCAGTTCGTGCACCTTAGTCCAAGAGACCCAGTACTTC
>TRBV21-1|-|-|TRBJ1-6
CASSIDMEGKSYNSPLHF
TGTGCCAGCAGCATCGACATGGAGGGGAAGTCCTATAATTCACCCCTCCACTTT
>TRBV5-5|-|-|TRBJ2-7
CASSHLLGEQYF
TGTGCCAGCAGCCACCTCCTAGGCGAGCAGTACTTC
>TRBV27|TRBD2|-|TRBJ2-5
CASSLTIAGNQETQYF
TGTGCCAGCAGTTTAACTATAGCGGGGAACCAAGAGACCCAGTACTTC
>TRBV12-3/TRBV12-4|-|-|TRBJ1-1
CASSPGDEAFF
TGTGCCAGCAGTCCAGGGGATGAAGCTTTCTTT
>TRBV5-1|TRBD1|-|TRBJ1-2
CASSFAGGGSGYTF
TGCGCCAGCAGCTTCGCAGGGGGCGGAAGTGGCTACACCTTC
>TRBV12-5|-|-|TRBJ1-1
CASGPPTLGTEAFF
TGTGCTAGTGGCCCCCCTACTCTTGGCACTGAAGCTTTCTTT
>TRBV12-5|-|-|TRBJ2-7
CASGPTIYEQYF
TGTGCTAGTGGCCCGACCATTTACGAGCAGTACTTC
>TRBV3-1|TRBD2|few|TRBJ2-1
CASSLGLAGKSNEQFF
TGTGCCAGCAGCCTCGGACTAGCGGGGAAGTCAAATGAGCAGTTCTTC
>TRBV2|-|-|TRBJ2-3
CASSKNPTSRDTQYF
TGTGCCAGCAGTAAAAACCCGACCAGCAGAGATACGCAGTATTTT
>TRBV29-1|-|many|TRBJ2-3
CSAEEGAGDTQYF
TGCAGCGCTGAGGAGGGGGCGGGAGATACGCAGTATTTT
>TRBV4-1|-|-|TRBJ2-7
CASSQVLVGEQYF
TGCGCCAGCAGCCAAGTACTGGTGGGAGAGCAGTACTTC
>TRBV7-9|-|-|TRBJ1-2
CASSPSPDSNYGYTF
TGTGCCAGCAGCCCCAGCCCGGACAGTAACTATGGCTACACCTTC
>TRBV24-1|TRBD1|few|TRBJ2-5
CATSERGLSETQYF
TGTGCCACCAGTGAAAGGGGGCTATCGGAGACCCAGTACTTC
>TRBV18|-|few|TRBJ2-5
CASSGTETQYF
TGTGCCAGCTCAGGGACAGAGACCCAGTACTTC
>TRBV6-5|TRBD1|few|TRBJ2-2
CASSYSTRGRDTGELFF
TGTGCCAGCAGTTACTCGACCAGGGGGCGCGACACCGGGGAGCTGTTTTTT
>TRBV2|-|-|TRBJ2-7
CASSPPGTGTREQYF
TGTGCCAGCAGCCCCCCCGGTACAGGGACCCGCGAGCAGTACTTC
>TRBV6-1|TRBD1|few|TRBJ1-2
CASRGQNYGYTF
TGTGCCAGCAGGGGACAGAACTATGGCTACACCTTC
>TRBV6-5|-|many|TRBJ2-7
CASSPTGPTYEQYF
TGTGCCAGCAGTCCGACAGGACCAACCTACGAGCAGTACTTC
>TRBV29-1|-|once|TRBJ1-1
CSANTVDYFEAFF
TGCAGCGCCAATACAGTTGACTATTTTGAAGCTTTCTTT
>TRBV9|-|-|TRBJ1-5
CASSPSGWGHQPQHF
TGTGCCAGCAGCCCAAGTGGTTGGGGACATCAGCCCCAGCATTTT
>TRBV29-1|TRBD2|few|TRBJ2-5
CSVQLAGGPGETQYF
TGCAGCGTTCAACTAGCGGGGGGCCCGGGTGAGACCCAGTACTTC
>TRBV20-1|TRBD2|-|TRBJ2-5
CSLWTGRGDDEETQYF
TGCAGTCTCTGGACGGGGCGGGGGGACGACGAAGAGACCCAGTACTTC
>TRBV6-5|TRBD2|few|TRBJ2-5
CASRLTSGGSPQEQYF
TGTGCCAGCAGGTTGACTAGCGGGGGGTCCCCACAAGAGCAGTACTTC
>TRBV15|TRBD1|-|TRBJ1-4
CATSRKGQYNEKLFF
TGTGCCACCAGCAGAAAGGGACAGTACAATGAAAAACTGTTTTTT
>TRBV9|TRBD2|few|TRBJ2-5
CASSVDLAERETQYF
TGTGCCAGCAGCGTAGATCTAGCGGAGAGAGAGACCCAGTACTTC
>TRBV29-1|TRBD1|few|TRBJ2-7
CSVGDRLLDEQYF
TGCAGCGTTGGGGACAGGCTCCTGGACGAGCAGTACTTC
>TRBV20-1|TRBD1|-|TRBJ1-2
CSARADRESGYTF
TGCAGTGCTAGAGCGGACAGGGAATCGGGCTACACCTTC
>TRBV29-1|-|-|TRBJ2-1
CSVTPGLHSNEQFF
TGCAGCGTGACACCGGGACTTCACTCCAATGAGCAGTTCTTC
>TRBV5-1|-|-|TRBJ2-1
CASSLARRAVNEQFF
TGCGCCAGCAGCTTGGCCAGGAGGGCAGTCAATGAGCAGTTCTTC
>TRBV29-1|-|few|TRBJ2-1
CSVVSLRAYNEQFF
TGCAGCGTTGTGAGTTTAAGGGCTTACAATGAGCAGTTCTTC
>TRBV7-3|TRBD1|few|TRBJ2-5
CASSLQGARQETQYF
TGTGCCAGCAGCCTCCAGGGGGCTCGACAAGAGACCCAGTACTTC